This is a list of T cell receptor beta chains from one sample in a study of control samples from healthy donors and cancer patients. The data were produced by immunoSEQ multiplex PCR, yet TCRdb's version contains in-frame clones alone and is incomplete. The sample holds 95,000 to 150,000 clones, about nine tenths seen once. Specimen: blood. Receptors originate from a man aged 35-49 years in good health. Both conserved end residues are part of each CDR3. The D gene is left open where the match is weak. Only some rows state a clone size, as once, few, many or a class for expanded clones.

>TRBD1|NA|13|TRBV7-2|TRBJ1-2
CASSSDRIYGYTF
TGTGCCAGCAGCTCGGACAGGATATATGGCTACACCTTC
>NA|few|15|TRBV2|TRBJ2-2
CASSEQGGNTGELFF
TGTGCCAGCAGTGAACAGGGGGGGAACACCGGGGAGCTGTTTTTT
>NA|NA|13|TRBV18|TRBJ1-2
CASSPDRREGYTF
TGTGCCAGCTCACCAGACAGGAGGGAGGGCTACACCTTC
>TRBD1|NA|16|TRBV15|TRBJ1-2
CATSGAGTGGKYGYTF
TGTGCCACCAGCGGGGCCGGGACAGGGGGGAAATATGGCTACACCTTC
>NA|NA|16|TRBV3-1/TRBV3-2|TRBJ1-3
CASSPQIRGAGNTIYF
TGTGCCAGCAGCCCACAAATTAGGGGCGCTGGAAACACCATATATTTT
>TRBD1|NA|16|TRBV6-2/TRBV6-3|TRBJ1-6
CASSYTTGTGVSPLHF
TGTGCCAGCAGTTACACTACCGGGACAGGGGTATCACCCCTCCACTTT
>TRBD2|NA|14|TRBV6-2/TRBV6-3|TRBJ2-5
CASCRGGALETQYF
TGTGCCAGCTGCCGGGGGGGCGCTCTGGAGACCCAGTACTTC
>NA|many|14|TRBV7-8|TRBJ1-1
CASSVRGGNTEAFF
TGTGCCAGCAGCGTGCGAGGGGGGAACACTGAAGCTTTCTTT
>NA|NA|14|TRBV9|TRBJ2-4
CASSGQGLWNIQYF
TGTGCCAGCAGCGGTCAAGGGTTATGGAACATTCAGTACTTC
>TRBD1|NA|14|TRBV18|TRBJ2-3
CASSQGAGSDTQYF
TGTGCCAGCTCACAGGGGGCAGGTTCAGATACGCAGTATTTT
>NA|NA|13|TRBV2|TRBJ1-1
CASTKVENTEAFF
TGTGCCAGCACTAAAGTCGAGAACACTGAAGCTTTCTTT
>NA|NA|18|TRBV12-2|TRBJ1-4
CASRLGVRGVATNEKLFF
TGTGCAAGTCGCTTAGGAGTCAGGGGGGTAGCAACTAATGAAAAACTGTTTTTT
>TRBD2|once|15|TRBV16|TRBJ2-3
CASSPRGRGTDTQYF
TGTGCCAGCAGCCCCCGGGGGAGGGGCACAGATACGCAGTATTTT
>NA|NA|14|TRBV16|TRBJ2-7
CASSQEFSGYEQYF
TGTGCCAGCAGCCAAGAGTTCAGCGGCTACGAGCAGTACTTC
>NA|few|14|TRBV27|TRBJ1-4
CASSSLNSNEKLFF
TGTGCCAGCAGTAGTCTCAATTCAAATGAAAAACTGTTTTTT
>NA|NA|12|TRBV5-6|TRBJ1-3
CASSPSGNTIYF
TGTGCCAGCAGCCCCTCTGGAAACACCATATATTTT
>NA|NA|17|TRBV19|TRBJ1-3
CASRYGVNFYSGNTIYF
TGTGCCAGTAGGTACGGGGTAAACTTCTACTCTGGAAACACCATATATTTT
>TRBD1|NA|14|TRBV7-2|TRBJ2-5
CASSSAGGWETQYF
TGTGCCAGCAGCTCGGCAGGGGGCTGGGAGACCCAGTACTTC
>NA|NA|16|TRBV6-1|TRBJ2-2
CASSGGWTVNTGELFF
TGTGCCAGCAGTGGAGGGTGGACAGTAAACACCGGGGAGCTGTTTTTT
>NA|NA|14|TRBV10-3|TRBJ1-1
CAIRRQKGNTEAFF
TGTGCCATCAGGAGGCAGAAAGGGAACACTGAAGCTTTCTTT
>TRBD1|NA|15|TRBV24-1|TRBJ2-7
CATSDSGTGAGEQYF
TGTGCCACCAGTGATTCAGGGACAGGGGCAGGCGAGCAGTACTTC
>NA|NA|15|TRBV5-6|TRBJ1-2
CASSLPGVTYYGYTF
TGTGCCAGCAGCTTGCCAGGGGTCACCTACTATGGCTACACCTTC
>NA|NA|14|TRBV10-3|TRBJ2-7
CAIRRDREAYEQYF
TGTGCCATCAGGAGAGACAGGGAGGCCTACGAGCAGTACTTC
>NA|NA|14|TRBV27|TRBJ2-7
CASSFGVLGHEQYF
TGTGCCAGCAGTTTTGGGGTTTTGGGGCACGAGCAGTACTTC
>NA|NA|14|TRBV6-5|TRBJ1-4
CASSYSLRQEKLFF
TGTGCCAGCAGTTACTCCTTGAGACAGGAAAAACTGTTTTTT
>TRBD2|NA|16|TRBV5-4|TRBJ2-3
CASSSRLGGGEDTQYF
TGTGCCAGCAGCTCGAGGCTGGGCGGGGGTGAAGATACGCAGTATTTT
>NA|NA|15|TRBV6-5|TRBJ1-5
CASSVSPNSNQPQHF
TGTGCCAGCAGCGTCAGCCCTAATAGCAATCAGCCCCAGCATTTT
>NA|NA|14|TRBV19|TRBJ1-5
CASRRADGNRPQHF
TGTGCCAGTAGGCGAGCGGACGGCAATCGGCCCCAGCATTTT
>NA|NA|15|TRBV18|TRBJ2-2
CASSSYAENTGELFF
TGTGCCAGCTCATCATATGCGGAGAACACCGGGGAGCTGTTTTTT
>NA|NA|13|TRBV9|TRBJ1-1
CASSPRTRTEAFF
TGTGCCAGCAGCCCCCGGACTCGTACTGAAGCTTTCTTT
>NA|NA|16|TRBV19|TRBJ2-2
CASSIGRNAGTGELFF
TGTGCCAGTAGTATAGGGAGGAACGCGGGTACCGGGGAGCTGTTTTTT
>NA|NA|13|TRBV10-3|TRBJ1-1
CAISYRMDTEAFF
TGTGCCATCAGTTATAGGATGGACACTGAAGCTTTCTTT
>NA|once|15|TRBV7-7|TRBJ2-2
CASSLNRAETGELFF
TGTGCCAGCAGCTTGAACCGGGCCGAAACCGGGGAGCTGTTTTTT
>NA|NA|12|TRBV29-1|TRBJ2-2
CSVGLITGELFF
TGCAGCGTCGGATTGATCACCGGGGAGCTGTTTTTT
>NA|NA|14|TRBV15|TRBJ1-2
CATSRDRGFGGYTF
TGTGCCACCAGCAGAGACAGGGGTTTCGGTGGCTACACCTTC
>TRBD1|NA|12|TRBV29-1|TRBJ2-7
CSVQGQAYEQYF
TGCAGCGTTCAAGGACAGGCCTACGAGCAGTACTTC
>NA|NA|13|TRBV5-1|TRBJ2-7
CASSLEALYEQYF
TGCGCCAGCAGCTTAGAGGCTCTCTACGAGCAGTACTTC